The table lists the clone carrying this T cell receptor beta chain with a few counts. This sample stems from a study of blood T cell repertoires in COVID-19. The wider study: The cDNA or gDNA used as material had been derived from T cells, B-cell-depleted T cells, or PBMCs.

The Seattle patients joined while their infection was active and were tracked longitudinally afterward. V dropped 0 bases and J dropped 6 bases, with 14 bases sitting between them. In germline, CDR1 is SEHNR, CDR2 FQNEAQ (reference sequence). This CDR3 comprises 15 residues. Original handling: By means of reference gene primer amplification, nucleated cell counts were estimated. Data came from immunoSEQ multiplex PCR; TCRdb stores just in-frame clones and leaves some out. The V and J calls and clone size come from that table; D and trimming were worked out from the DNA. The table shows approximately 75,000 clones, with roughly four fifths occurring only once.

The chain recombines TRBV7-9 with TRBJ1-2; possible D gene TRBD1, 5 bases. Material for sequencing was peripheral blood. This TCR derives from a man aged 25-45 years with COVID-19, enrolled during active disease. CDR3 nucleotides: TGTGCCAGCAGCTTAGCTAACCCAGGGCAGGATGGCTACACCTTC. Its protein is CASSLANPGQDGYTF.